This entry describes one T cell receptor beta chain. What it recognizes is unknown. These data are taken from a study of identical twins. Points from the study as a whole: Conclusions were based on cross-sectional statistical analysis, without following the same donors. The authors noted that invariant MAIT and iNKT cells could partly confound zero-insertion analyses.

TCRdb recomputed calls from the 5' RACE reads with MiXCR, one row per CDR3 protein. The data contain just under 650,000 distinct CDR3 sequences, roughly 7.1% of them singletons. Germline V lookup: CDR1 SGHTA, CDR2 FQGNSA. This CDR3 is 13 amino acids long. V gave up 7 bases and J gave up 9 bases, with 18 bases separating them. Separately, the same data were catalogued under a study of yellow fever vaccine responses in identical twins.

The chain links TRBV7-2 to TRBJ1-2, with D perhaps matching TRBD1 (5 bases). The specimen was PBMCs. This receptor was identified in a woman between 18 and 29 years old in good health. CDR3 bases: TGTGCCAGCACTGGGACTGCCGGGAGGAGCTACACCTTC. Its translation: CASTGTAGRSYTF.